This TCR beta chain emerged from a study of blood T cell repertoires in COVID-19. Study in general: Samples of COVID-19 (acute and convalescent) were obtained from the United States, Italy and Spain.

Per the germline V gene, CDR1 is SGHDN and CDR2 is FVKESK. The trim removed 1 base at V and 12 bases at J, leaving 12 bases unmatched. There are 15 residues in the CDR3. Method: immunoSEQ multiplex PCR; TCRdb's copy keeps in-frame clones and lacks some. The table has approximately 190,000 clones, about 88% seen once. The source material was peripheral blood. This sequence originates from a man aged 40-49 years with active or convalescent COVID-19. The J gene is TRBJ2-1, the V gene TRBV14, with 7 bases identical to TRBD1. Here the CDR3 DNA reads TGTGCCAGCAGCCAAGGACAGGGCCAGCTTTTTGGGCAGTTCTTC. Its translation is CASSQGQGQLFGQFF.